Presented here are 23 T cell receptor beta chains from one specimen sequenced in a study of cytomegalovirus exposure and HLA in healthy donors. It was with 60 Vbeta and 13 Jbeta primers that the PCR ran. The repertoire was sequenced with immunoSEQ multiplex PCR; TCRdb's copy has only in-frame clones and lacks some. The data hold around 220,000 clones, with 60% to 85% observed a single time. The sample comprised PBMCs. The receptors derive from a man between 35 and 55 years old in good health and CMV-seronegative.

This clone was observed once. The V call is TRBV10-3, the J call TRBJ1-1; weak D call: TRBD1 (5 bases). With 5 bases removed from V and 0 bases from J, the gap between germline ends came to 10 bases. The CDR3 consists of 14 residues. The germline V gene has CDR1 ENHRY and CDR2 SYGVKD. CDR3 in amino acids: CAISPTVMNTEAFF. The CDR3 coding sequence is TGTGCCATCAGTCCGACAGTAATGAACACTGAAGCTTTCTTT.

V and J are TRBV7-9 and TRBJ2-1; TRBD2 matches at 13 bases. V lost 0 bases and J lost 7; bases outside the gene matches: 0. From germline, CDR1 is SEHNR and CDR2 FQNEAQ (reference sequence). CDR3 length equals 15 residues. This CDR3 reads CASSLAGLAGNEQFF. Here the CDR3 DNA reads TGTGCCAGCAGCTTAGCGGGACTAGCGGGAAATGAGCAGTTCTTC.

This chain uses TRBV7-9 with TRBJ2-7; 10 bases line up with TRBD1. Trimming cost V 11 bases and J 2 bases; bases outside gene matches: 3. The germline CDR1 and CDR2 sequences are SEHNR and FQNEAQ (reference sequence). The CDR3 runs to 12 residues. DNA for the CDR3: TGTGCCTCTGACAGGGGGCCCTACGAGCAGTACTTC. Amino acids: CASDRGPYEQYF. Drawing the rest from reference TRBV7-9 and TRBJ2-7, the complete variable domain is DTGVSQNPRHKITKRGQNVTFRCDPISEHNRLYWYRQTLGQGPEFLTYFQNEAQLEKSRLLSDRFSAERPKGSFSTLEIQRTEQGDSAMYLCASDRGPYEQYFGPGTRLTVT.

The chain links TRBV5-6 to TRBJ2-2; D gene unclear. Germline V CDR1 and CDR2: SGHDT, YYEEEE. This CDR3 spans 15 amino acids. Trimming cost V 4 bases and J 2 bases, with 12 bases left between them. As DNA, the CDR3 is TGTGCCAGCAGCCCCCTGGCGGCAAACACCGGGGAGCTGTTTTTT. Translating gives CASSPLAANTGELFF.

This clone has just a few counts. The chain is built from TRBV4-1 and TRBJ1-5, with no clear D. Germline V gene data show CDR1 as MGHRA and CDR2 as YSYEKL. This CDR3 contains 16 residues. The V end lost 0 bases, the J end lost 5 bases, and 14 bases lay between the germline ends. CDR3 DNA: TGCGCCAGCAGCCAAGAGGTGGAGTTCCACTATCAGCCCCAGCATTTT. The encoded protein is CASSQEVEFHYQPQHF.

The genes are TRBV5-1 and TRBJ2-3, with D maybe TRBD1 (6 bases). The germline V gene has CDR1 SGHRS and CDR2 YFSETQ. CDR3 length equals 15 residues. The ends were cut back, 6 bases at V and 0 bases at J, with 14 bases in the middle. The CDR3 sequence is CASTPSGASTDTQYF. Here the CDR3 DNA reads TGCGCCAGCACCCCGTCAGGGGCGAGCACAGATACGCAGTATTTT.

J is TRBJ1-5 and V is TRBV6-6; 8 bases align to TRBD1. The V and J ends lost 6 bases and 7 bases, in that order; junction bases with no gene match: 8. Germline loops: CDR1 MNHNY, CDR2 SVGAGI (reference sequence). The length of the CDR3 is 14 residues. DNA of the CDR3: TGTGCCAGCAGGAGGACAGGGAGTGGACAGCCCCAGCATTTT. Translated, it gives CASRRTGSGQPQHF.

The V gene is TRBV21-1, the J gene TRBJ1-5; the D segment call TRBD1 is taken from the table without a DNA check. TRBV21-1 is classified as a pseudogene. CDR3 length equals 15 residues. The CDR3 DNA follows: TGTGCCAGCAGCGACGAAGACAGGGGCGGTCAGCCCCAGCATTTT. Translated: CASSDEDRGGQPQHF.

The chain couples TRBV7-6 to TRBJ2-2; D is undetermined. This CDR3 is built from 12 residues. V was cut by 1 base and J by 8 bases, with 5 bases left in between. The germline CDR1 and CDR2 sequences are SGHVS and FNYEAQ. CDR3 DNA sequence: TGTGCCAGCAGCTTAGGGCCTGGGGAGCTGTTTTTT. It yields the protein CASSLGPGELFF.

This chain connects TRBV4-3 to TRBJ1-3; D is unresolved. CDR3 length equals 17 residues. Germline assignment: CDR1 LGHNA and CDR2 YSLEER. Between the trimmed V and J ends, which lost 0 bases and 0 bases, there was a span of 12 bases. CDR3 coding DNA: TGCGCCAGCAGCCAAGAACTACGGGTACACTCTGGAAACACCATATATTTT. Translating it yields CASSQELRVHSGNTIYF.

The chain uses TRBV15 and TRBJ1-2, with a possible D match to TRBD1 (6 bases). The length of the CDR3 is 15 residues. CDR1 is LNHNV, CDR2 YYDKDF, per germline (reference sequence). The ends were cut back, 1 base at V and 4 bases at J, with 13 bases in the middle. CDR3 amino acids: CATSRGQGFGYGYTF. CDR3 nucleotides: TGTGCCACCAGCAGAGGGCAGGGGTTTGGCTATGGCTACACCTTC.

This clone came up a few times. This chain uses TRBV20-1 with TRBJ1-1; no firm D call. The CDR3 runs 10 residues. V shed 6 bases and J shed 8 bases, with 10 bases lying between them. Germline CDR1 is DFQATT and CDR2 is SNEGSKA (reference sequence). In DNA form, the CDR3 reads TGCAGTGCCGAACGGGGAGAAGCTTTCTTT. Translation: CSAERGEAFF.

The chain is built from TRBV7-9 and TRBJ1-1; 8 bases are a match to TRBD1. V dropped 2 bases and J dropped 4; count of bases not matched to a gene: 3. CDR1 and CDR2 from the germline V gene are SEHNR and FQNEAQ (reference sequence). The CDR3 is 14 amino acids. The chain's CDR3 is CASSLTGGATEAFF. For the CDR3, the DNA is TGTGCCAGCAGCTTAACAGGGGGGGCCACTGAAGCTTTCTTT.

The CDR3 bases are TGTGCCAGCAGCCCAGGACAGAGCTACTCTGGAAACACCATATATTTT. Amino acid sequence: CASSPGQSYSGNTIYF. This chain uses TRBV7-6 with TRBJ1-3; weak D call: TRBD1 (6 bases). CDR3 size: 16 residues. Between the trimmed V and J ends, which lost 5 bases and 0 bases, there was a span of 14 bases. Per germline, CDR1 SGHVS and CDR2 FNYEAQ. Drawing the rest from reference TRBV7-6 and TRBJ1-3, the complete variable domain is GAGVSQSPRYKVTKRGQDVALRCDPISGHVSLYWYRQALGQGPEFLTYFNYEAQQDKSGLPNDRFSAERPEGSISTLTIQRTEQRDSAMYRCASSPGQSYSGNTIYFGEGSWLTVV.

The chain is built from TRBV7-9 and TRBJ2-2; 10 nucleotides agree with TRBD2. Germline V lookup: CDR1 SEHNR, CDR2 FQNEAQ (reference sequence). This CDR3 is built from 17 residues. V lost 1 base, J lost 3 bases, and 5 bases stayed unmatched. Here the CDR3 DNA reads TGTGCCAGCAGCTTAGGGACTAGCGGTTGGGACACCGGGGAGCTGTTTTTT. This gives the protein CASSLGTSGWDTGELFF.

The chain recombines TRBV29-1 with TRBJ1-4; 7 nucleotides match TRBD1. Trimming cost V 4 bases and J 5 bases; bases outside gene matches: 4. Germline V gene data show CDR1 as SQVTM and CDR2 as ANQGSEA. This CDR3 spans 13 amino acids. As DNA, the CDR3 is TGCAGCGTTGGGACAGGACAAAATGAAAAACTGTTTTTT. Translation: CSVGTGQNEKLFF.

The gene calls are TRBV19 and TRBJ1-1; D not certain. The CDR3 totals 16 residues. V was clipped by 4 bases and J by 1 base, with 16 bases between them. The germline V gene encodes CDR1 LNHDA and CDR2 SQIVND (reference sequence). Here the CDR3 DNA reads TGTGCCAGTAGTACTCGACACGCGCAAAGGAACACTGAAGCTTTCTTT. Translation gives CASSTRHAQRNTEAFF.

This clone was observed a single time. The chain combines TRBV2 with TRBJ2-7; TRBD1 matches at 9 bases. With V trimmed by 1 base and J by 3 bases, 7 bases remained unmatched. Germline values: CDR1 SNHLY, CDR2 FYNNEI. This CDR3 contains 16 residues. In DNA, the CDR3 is TGTGCCAGCAGTGAAGGGCGGGGACAGGGTATCTACGAGCAGTACTTC. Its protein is CASSEGRGQGIYEQYF.

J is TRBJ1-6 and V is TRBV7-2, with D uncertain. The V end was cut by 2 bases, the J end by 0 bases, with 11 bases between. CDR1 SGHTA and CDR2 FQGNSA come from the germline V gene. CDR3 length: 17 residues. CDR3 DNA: TGTGCCAGCAGCTTATCAACGGGGTCCTCCTATAATTCACCCCTCCACTTT. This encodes CASSLSTGSSYNSPLHF.

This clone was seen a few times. The CDR3 loop is CASSPAGQGGGKLFF. In DNA, the CDR3 is TGTGCCAGCAGCCCCGCCGGACAGGGAGGCGGAAAACTGTTTTTT. The V and J genes are TRBV5-6 and TRBJ1-4; 8 nucleotides match TRBD1. There are 15 residues in the CDR3. Germline V gives CDR1 SGHDT, CDR2 YYEEEE. V shed 4 bases and J 10 bases; nucleotides not matched to a gene: 12.

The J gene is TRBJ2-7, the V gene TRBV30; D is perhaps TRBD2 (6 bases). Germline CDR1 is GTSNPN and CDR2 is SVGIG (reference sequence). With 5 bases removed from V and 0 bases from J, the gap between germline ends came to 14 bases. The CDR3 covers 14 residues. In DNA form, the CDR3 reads TGTGCCTGGCACTCAGGAGGGGCCTCCTACGAGCAGTACTTC. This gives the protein CAWHSGGASYEQYF. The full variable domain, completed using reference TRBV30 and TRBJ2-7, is SQTIHQWPATLVQPVGSPLSLECTVEGTSNPNLYWYRQAAGRGLQLLFYSVGIGQISSEVPQNLSASRPQDRQFILSSKKLLLSDSGFYLCAWHSGGASYEQYFGPGTRLTVT.

The CDR3 DNA reads as TGTGCCAGTTCGCACGATCGGTATGGCTACACCTTC. Its protein product is CASSHDRYGYTF. The rearrangement uses TRBV19 and TRBJ1-2; unclear D gene. CDR1 is LNHDA and CDR2 is SQIVND in the germline V gene (reference sequence). V was shortened by 8 bases and J by 5 bases, with 12 bases between the two germline ends. The CDR3 length is 12 residues.

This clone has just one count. Here the CDR3 DNA reads TGTGCCAGCCTGCACATCAATGAGCAGTTCTTC. Residues: CASLHINEQFF. This rearrangement joins TRBV6-6 to TRBJ2-1; D uncertain. This CDR3 comprises 11 residues. Trimming pared 8 bases from V and 6 bases from J, leaving 8 bases between. Germline lookup yields CDR1 MNHNY and CDR2 SVGAGI (reference sequence).